This T cell receptor gamma chain was observed in a study of gamma delta lymphoproliferative disorders and STAT genes. Per germline, CDR1 VTNTFY and CDR2 YDVSTARD (reference sequence). V shed 3 bases and J 2 bases; nucleotides not matched to a gene: 7. The CDR3 length is 14 residues. In its sample, this clone is medium-sized (0.01 to 0.1%). TCRdb lists the protein of a much larger clone for this DNA, which differs at residue 6, so this is likely a read error; the protein given here is translated from the DNA itself. PBMCs from patients and controls supplied the genomic DNA for sequencing. Every sample was collected before or outside of treatment. TCRdb applied CATT to the multiplex PCR reads for clone calling. The profile shows around 210 gamma-chain clones, around half of them singletons.

The clonotype comes from a human donor with hepatosplenic T-cell lymphoma. The chain employs TRGV3 and TRGJ1 or TRGJ2. TCRdb offers no J gene call, so here the DNA was matched to germline to obtain one. Sequencing used blood. Here the CDR3 reads CATWDGLHYYKKLF. The CDR3 DNA follows: TGTGCCACCTGGGACGGGTTGCATTATTATAAGAAACTCTTT.